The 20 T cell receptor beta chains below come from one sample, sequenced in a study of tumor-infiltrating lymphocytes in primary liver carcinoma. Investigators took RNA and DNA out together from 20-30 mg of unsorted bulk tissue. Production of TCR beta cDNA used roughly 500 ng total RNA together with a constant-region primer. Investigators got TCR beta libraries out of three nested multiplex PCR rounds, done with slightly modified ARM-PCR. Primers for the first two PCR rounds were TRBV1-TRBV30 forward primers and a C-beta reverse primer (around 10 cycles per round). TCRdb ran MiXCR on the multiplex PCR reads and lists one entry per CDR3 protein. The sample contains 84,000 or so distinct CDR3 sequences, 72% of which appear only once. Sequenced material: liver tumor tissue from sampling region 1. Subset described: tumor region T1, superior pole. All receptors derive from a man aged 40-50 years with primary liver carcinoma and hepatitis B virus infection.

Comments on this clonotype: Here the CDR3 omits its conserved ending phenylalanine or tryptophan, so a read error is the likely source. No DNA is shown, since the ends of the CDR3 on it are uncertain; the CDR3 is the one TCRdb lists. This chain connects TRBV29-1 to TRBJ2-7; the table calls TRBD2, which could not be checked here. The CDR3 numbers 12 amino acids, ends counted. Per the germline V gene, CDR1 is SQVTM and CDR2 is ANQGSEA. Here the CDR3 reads CSARTGAYERYI.

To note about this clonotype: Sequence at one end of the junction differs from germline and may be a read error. CDR3 loop: CASSPLTLGQDYNEQFF. The CDR3, as DNA: TGTGCCAGCAGTCCCCTTACCCTAGGACAGGACTACAATGAACAGTTCTTC. The rearrangement uses TRBV6-5 and TRBJ2-1; D might be TRBD1 (7 bases). This CDR3 is 17 amino acids long. Per germline, CDR1 MNHEY and CDR2 SVGAGI.

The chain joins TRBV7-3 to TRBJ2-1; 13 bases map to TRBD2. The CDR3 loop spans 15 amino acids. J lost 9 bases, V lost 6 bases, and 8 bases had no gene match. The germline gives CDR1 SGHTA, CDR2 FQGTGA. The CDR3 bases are TGTGCCAGCAGTCAAGGGACTAGCGGGACGACTGAGCAGTTCTTC. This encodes CASSQGTSGTTEQFF.

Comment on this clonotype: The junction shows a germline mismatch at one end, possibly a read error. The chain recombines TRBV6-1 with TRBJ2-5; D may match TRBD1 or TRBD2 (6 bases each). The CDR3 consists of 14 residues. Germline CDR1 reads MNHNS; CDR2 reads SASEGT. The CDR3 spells CASSVRLGGETQYF. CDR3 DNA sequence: TGTGCCAGCAGTGTTCGACTAGGGGGAGAGACCCAATACTTC.

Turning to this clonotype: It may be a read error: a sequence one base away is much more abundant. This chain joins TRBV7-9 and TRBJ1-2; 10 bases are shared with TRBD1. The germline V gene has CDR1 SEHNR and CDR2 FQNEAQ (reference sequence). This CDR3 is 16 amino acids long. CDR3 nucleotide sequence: TGTGCCAGCAGCTCAACTGACAGGGGGCTGCCCTATGGCAACACCTTC. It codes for CASSSTDRGLPYGNTF.

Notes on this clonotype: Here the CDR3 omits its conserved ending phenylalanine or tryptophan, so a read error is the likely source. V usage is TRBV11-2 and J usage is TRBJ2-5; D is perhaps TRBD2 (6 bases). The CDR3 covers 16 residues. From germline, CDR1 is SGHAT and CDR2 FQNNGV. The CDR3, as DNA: TGTGCCAGCAGGTCCCGGGACTCGGCCCACCAAGATACCCAGTACCTC. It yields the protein CASRSRDSAHQDTQYL.

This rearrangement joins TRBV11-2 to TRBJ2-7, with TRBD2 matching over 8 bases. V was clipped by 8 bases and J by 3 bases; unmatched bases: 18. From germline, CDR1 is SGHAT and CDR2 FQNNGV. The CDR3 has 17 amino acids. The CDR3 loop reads CASCQGLVGSPFYEQYV. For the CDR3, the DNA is TGTGCCAGCTGCCAGGGACTAGTGGGTTCCCCTTTCTACGAGCAGTACGTC.

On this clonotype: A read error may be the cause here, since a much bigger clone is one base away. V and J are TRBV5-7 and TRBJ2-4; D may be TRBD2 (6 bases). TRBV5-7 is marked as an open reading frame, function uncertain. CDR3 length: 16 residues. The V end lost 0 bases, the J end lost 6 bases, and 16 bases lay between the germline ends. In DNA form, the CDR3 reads TGTGCCAGCAGCTTGGATACTAGCCCAGTGAGAAACATTCAGTACTTC. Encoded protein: CASSLDTSPVRNIQYF.

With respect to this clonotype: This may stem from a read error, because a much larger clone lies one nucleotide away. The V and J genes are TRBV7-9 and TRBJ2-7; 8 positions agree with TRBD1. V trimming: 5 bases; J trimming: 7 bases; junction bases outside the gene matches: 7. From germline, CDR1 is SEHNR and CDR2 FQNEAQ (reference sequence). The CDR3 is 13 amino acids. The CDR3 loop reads CASSGQGPGEQYF. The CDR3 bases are TGTGCCAGCAGCGGACAGGGTCCAGGAGAGCAGTACTTC.

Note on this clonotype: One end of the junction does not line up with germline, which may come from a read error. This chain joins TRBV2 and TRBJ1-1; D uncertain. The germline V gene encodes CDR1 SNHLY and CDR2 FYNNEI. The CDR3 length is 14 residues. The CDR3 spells CASGDKFRNTEAFF. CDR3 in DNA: TGTGCCAGCGGTGACAAGTTCAGGAACACTGAAGCTTTCTTT.

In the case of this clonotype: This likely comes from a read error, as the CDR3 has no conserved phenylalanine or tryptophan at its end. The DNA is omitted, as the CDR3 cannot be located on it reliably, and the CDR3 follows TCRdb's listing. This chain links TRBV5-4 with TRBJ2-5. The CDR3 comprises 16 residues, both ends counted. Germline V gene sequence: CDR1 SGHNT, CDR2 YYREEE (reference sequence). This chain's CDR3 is CASSSGYKEGSETQYS.

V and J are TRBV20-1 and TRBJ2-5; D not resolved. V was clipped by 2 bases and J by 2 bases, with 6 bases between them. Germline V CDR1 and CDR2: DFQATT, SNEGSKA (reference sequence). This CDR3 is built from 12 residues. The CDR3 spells CSARSPQETQYF. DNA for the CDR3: TGCAGTGCTAGATCGCCTCAAGAGACCCAGTACTTC.

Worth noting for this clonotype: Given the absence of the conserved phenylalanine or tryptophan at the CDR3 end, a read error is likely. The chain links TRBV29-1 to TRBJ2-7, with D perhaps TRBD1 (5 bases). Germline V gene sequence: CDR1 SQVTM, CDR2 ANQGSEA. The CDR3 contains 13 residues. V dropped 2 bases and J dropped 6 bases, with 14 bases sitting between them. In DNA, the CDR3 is TGCAGCGTTGAATATCAGCAGGACACCGAGCAGTACATC. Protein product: CSVEYQQDTEQYI.

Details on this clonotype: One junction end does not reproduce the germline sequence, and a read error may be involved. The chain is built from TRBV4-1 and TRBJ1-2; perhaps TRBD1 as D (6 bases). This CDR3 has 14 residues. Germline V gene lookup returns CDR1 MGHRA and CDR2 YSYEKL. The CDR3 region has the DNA TGCGTCAGCAGCCTAACCCAGGGGATTGAGGGCTATACCTTC. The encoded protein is CVSSLTQGIEGYTF.

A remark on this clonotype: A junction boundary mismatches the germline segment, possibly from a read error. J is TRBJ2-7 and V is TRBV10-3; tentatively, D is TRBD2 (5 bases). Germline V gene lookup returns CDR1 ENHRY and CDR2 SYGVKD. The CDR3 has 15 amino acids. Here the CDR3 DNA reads TGTGCCATCAGTGGAACTGTCTGGGAGAGTATCGAGCATTACTTC. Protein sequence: CAISGTVWESIEHYF.

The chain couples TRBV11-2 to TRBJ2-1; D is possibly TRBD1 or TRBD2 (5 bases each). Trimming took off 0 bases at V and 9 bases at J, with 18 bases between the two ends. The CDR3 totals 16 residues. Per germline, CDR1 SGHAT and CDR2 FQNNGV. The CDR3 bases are TGTGCCAGCAGCTTAGATTCGGGGCTAGCCATGGGTGAGCAGTTCTTC. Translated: CASSLDSGLAMGEQFF.

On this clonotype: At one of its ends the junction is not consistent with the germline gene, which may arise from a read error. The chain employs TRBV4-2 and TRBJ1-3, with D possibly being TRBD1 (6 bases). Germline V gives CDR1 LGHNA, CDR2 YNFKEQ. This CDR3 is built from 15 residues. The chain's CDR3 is CASSQDGGPGNTIYF. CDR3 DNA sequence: TGTGCCAGCAGCCAAGATGGGGGCCCTGGAAACACGATATATTTT.

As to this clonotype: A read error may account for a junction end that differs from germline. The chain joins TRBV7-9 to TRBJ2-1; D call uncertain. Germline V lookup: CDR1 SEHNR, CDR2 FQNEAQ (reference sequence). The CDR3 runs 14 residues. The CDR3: CVSSPVGISNEQFF. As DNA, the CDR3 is TGTGTCAGCAGTCCAGTGGGCATCTCCAATGAGCAGTTCTTC.

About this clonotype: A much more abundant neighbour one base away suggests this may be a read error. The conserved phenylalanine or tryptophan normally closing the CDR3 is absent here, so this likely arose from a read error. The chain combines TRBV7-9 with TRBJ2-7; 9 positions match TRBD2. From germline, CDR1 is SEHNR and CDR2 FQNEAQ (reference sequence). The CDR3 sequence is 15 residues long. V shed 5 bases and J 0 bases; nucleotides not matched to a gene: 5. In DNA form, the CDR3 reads TGTGCCAGCAGCCCGAGCGGGAGGACCTCCTACGAGCAGTACTCC. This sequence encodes CASSPSGRTSYEQYS.

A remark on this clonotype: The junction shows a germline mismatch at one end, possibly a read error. CDR3 loop: CASSARNRGFYEQYF. CDR3 coding DNA: TGTGCCAGCAGCGCCCGGAACAGGGGTTTCTATGAGCAATACTTC. V gene TRBV11-2 combines with J gene TRBJ2-7, with 7 nucleotides matching TRBD1. The CDR3 length is 15 residues. Germline V gene lookup returns CDR1 SGHAT and CDR2 FQNNGV.